This T cell receptor (beta chain) was found in a study of Ad26.COV2.S vaccination and SARS-CoV-2 variants. This clone was recorded only once. Its antigen remains unidentified. The CDR3 covers 14 residues. Germline CDR1 is LNHDA and CDR2 is SQIVND (reference sequence). J lost 6 bases, V lost 5 bases, and 6 bases had no gene match. Sequenced by immunoSEQ multiplex PCR; TCRdb stores in-frame clones only, minus some. The sample includes around 300,000 clones, 85% to 90% of them seen just once. Treatment reported: over 15 received Ad26.COV2.S at low or high dose, single or two shots; several received placebo; per-sample allocation not given. Collection of samples fell on day 63 after the first vaccine or placebo injection. Study-level results: Substantial response breadth was reportedly seen for spike-specific CD8+ and CD4+ T cells after vaccination.

J is TRBJ1-2 and V is TRBV19; 10 positions match TRBD1. The sequence came from a person aged 18-60 years who received the Ad26.COV2.S COVID-19 vaccine or a placebo. This specimen was peripheral blood, taken in a trial of Ad26.COV2.S vaccine versus placebo. The CDR3 sequence is CASSPLTGGNGYTF. The CDR3 nucleotides read TGTGCCAGTAGTCCACTGACAGGGGGCAATGGCTACACCTTC. Together with reference TRBV19 and TRBJ1-2, the CDR3 gives the full variable domain: DGGITQSPKYLFRKEGQNVTLSCEQNLNHDAMYWYRQDPGQGLRLIYYSQIVNDFQKGDIAEGYSVSREKKESFPLTVTSAQKNPTAFYLCASSPLTGGNGYTFGSGTRLTVV.